The sequence of this T cell receptor (beta chain) was determined in a study of blood T cell repertoires in COVID-19. Study context: The study drew acute and convalescent COVID-19 samples from the United States, Italy and Spain. Sources were T cells, B-cell-depleted T cells, or PBMCs; the material itself was cDNA or gDNA.

Sequencing used immunoSEQ multiplex PCR; TCRdb keeps in-frame clones, though not all of them. The table lists about 280,000 clones, 65% to 90% of them singletons. Looked up from germline, CDR1 is KGHSH and CDR2 is LQKENI. The CDR3 length is 12 residues. The V end was cut by 6 bases, the J end by 6 bases, with 9 bases between. The sequenced material came from peripheral blood. V is TRBV18 and J is TRBJ2-1; D possibly corresponds to TRBD2 (5 bases). This receptor was identified in a man aged 50-60 years with active or convalescent COVID-19. The CDR3 DNA reads as TGTGCCAGCTCCATACTAGGCAATGAGCAGTTCTTC. Encoded protein: CASSILGNEQFF.